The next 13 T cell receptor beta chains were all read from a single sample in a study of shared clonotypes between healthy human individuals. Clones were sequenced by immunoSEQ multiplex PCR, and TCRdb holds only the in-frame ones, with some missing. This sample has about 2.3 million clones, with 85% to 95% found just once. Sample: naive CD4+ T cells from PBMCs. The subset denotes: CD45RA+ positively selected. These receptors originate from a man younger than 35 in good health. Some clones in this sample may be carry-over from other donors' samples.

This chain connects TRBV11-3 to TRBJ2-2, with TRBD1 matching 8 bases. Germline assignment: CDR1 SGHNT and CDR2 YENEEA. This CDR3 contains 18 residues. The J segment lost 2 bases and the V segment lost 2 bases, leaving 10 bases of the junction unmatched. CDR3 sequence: CASSLKLMGQVNTGELFF. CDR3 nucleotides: TGTGCCAGCAGCTTAAAGCTCATGGGACAGGTTAACACCGGGGAGCTGTTTTTT.

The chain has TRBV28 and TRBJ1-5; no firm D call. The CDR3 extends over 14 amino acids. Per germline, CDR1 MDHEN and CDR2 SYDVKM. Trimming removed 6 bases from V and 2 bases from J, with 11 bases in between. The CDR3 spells CASRSPGGNQPQHF. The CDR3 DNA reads TGTGCCAGCAGGAGCCCCGGTGGCAATCAGCCCCAGCATTTT.

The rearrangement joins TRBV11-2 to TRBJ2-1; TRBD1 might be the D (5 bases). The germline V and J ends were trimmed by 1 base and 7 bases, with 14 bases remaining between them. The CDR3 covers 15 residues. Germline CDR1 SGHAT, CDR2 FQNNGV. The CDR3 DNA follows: TGTGCCAGCAGCTTAGTAGTAGGGGCCTGGAATGAGCAGTTCTTC. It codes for CASSLVVGAWNEQFF.

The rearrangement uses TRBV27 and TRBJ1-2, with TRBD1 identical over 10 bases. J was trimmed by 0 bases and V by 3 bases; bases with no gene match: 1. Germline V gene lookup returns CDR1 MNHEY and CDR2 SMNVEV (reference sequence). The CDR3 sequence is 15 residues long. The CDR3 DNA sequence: TGTGCCAGCAGTTTGACAGGGGGCACTAACTATGGCTACACCTTC. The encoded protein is CASSLTGGTNYGYTF.

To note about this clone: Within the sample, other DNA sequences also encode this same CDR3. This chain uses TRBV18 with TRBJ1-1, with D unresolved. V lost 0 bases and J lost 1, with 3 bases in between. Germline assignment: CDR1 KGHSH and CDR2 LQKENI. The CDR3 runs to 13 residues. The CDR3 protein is CASSPPGNTEAFF. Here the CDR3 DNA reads TGTGCCAGCTCACCACCGGGGAACACTGAAGCTTTCTTT.

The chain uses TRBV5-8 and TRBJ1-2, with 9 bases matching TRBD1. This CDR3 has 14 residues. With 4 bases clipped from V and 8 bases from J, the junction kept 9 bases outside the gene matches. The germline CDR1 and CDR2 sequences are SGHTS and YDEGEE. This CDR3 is CASSMGQGLFGYTF. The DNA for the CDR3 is TGTGCCAGCAGCATGGGACAGGGATTGTTCGGCTACACCTTC.

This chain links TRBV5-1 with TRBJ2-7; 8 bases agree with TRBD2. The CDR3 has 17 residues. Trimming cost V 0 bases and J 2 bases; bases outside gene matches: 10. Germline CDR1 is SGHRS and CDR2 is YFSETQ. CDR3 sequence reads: CASSLALAEIPPYEQYF. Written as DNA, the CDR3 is TGCGCCAGCAGCTTGGCACTAGCGGAAATACCCCCCTACGAGCAGTACTTC.

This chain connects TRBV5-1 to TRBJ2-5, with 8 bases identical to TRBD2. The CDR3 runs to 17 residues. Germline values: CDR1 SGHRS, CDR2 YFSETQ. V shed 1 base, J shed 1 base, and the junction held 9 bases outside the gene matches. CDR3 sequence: CASSLIREGLSQETQYF. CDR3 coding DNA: TGCGCCAGCAGCTTGATTCGGGAGGGCCTCTCCCAAGAGACCCAGTACTTC.

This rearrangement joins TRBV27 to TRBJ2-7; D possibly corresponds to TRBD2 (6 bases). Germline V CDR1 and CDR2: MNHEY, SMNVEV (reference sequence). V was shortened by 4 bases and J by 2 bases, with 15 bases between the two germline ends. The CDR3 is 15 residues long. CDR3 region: CASSSSGTPPYEQYF. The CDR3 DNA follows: TGTGCCAGCAGTTCGTCCGGGACTCCTCCCTACGAGCAGTACTTC.

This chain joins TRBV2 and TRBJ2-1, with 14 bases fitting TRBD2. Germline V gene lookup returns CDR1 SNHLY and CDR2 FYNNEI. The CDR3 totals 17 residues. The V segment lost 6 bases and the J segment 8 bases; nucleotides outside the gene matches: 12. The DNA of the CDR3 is TGTGCCAGCAGGGCCCGGTTACGACTAGCGGGAGGGGATGAGCAGTTCTTC. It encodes CASRARLRLAGGDEQFF.

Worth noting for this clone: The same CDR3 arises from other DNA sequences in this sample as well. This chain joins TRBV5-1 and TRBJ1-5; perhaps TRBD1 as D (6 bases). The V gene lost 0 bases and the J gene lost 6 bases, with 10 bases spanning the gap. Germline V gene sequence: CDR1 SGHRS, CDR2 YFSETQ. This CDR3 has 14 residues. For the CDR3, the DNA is TGCGCCAGCAGCTTGGGGCAGGGGACTCAGCCCCAGCATTTT. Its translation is CASSLGQGTQPQHF.

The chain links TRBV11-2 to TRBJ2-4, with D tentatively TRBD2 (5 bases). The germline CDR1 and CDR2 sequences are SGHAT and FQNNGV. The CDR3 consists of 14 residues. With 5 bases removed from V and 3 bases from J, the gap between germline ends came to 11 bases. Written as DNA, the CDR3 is TGTGCCAGCAGCCCCCTAGCTATCAAAAACATTCAGTACTTC. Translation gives CASSPLAIKNIQYF.

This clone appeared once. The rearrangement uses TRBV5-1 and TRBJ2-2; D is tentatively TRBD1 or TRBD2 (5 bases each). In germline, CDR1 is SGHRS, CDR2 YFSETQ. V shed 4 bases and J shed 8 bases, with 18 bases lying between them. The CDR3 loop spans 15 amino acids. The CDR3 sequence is CASSRGTRQIGELFF. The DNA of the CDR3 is TGCGCCAGCAGCAGAGGGACGCGCCAGATTGGGGAGCTGTTTTTT.